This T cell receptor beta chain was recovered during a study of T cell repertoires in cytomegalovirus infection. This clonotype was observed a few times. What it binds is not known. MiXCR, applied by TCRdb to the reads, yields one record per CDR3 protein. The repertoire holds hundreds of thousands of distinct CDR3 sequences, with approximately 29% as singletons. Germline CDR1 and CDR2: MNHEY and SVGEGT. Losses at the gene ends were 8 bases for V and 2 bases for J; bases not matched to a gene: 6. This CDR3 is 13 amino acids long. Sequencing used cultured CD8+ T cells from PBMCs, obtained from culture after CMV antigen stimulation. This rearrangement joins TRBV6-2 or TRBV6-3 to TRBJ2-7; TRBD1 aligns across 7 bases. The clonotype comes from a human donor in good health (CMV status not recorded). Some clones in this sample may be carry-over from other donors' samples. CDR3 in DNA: TGTGCCAGCCGACAGGGAGTACCCTACGAGCAGTACGTC. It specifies CASRQGVPYEQYV.